This T cell receptor (beta chain) was identified during a study of a mutant IDH1 vaccine in newly diagnosed glioma. As for this clone: Antigen unknown.

Time point here: week 11, during vaccination. With topical imiquimod, each dose of the vaccine consisted of 300 ug of mutant IDH1 20-mer peptide. Donor tumors were new WHO grade 3 or 4 IDH1-mutant, ATRX-lost astrocytomas. Assay used: immunoSEQ multiplex PCR; TCRdb lists only in-frame clones, some missing. The sample shows tens of thousands of clones, around 84% of them seen only once. Looked up from germline, CDR1 is SEHNR and CDR2 is FQNEAQ (reference sequence). Trimming left V 3 bases short and J 9 bases short, with 4 bases between. CDR3 length: 10 amino acids. The sample was PBMCs, taken from a glioma patient whose treatment included an IDH1 peptide vaccine. The chain is built from TRBV7-9 and TRBJ2-3, with unresolved D. The receptor was derived from a woman in her forties or fifties with glioma. CDR3 bases: TGTGCCAGCAGCTTCGACACGCAGTATTTT. Amino acids: CASSFDTQYF.